Listed here are 5 T cell receptor beta chains from one sample, sequenced in a study of blood T cell repertoires in COVID-19. Profiled with immunoSEQ multiplex PCR; TCRdb holds only in-frame clones, not every one. The sample has around 260,000 clones, 80% to 95% seen once; the top ten hold approximately 2.5%. The sequenced sample was peripheral blood. These TCRs come from a person aged 18 to 35 with COVID-19, enrolled during active disease.

The CDR3 DNA reads TGCAGTGCTAGTCAGGGTGGTGAGACCCAGTACTTC. Translated, it gives CSASQGGETQYF. V gene TRBV20-1 combines with J gene TRBJ2-5, with TRBD1 as a possible D gene (5 bases). The CDR3 totals 12 residues. V gave up 3 bases and J gave up 5 bases, with 10 bases separating them. Germline V gene data show CDR1 as DFQATT and CDR2 as SNEGSKA (reference sequence).

This sequence joins TRBV5-8 and TRBJ2-1, with 8 bases identical to TRBD1. The CDR3 contains 12 residues. V shed 4 bases, J shed 11 bases, and the junction held 5 bases outside the gene matches. Germline V gives CDR1 SGHTS, CDR2 YDEGEE. The CDR3, as DNA: TGTGCCAGCAGCCGAACAGGGGGAAAGCAGTTCTTC. Protein product: CASSRTGGKQFF.

The V and J genes are TRBV2 and TRBJ1-5, with TRBD1 identical over 9 bases. The CDR3 loop spans 15 amino acids. V dropped 6 bases and J dropped 3; count of bases not matched to a gene: 6. The V gene's germline CDR1 is SNHLY and CDR2 FYNNEI. CDR3 sequence (DNA): TGTGCCAGCAGCCCCGGGACAGGGATCAATCAGCCCCAGCATTTT. Protein product: CASSPGTGINQPQHF. Full variable domain (rest looked up from reference TRBV2 and TRBJ1-5): EPEVTQTPSHQVTQMGQEVILRCVPISNHLYFYWYRQILGQKVEFLVSFYNNEISEKSEIFDDQFSVERPDGSNFTLKIRSTKLEDSAMYFCASSPGTGINQPQHFGDGTRLSIL.

J is TRBJ2-1 and V is TRBV28; TRBD2 aligns across 8 bases. This CDR3 is built from 15 residues. Germline V gives CDR1 MDHEN, CDR2 SYDVKM. The J segment lost 12 bases and the V segment lost 6 bases, leaving 16 bases of the junction unmatched. The CDR3 protein is CASSQLAGGGVGQFF. The CDR3, as DNA: TGTGCCAGCAGCCAACTGGCGGGGGGCGGAGTGGGGCAGTTCTTC.

This chain connects TRBV11-2 to TRBJ2-3; D not certain. The ends were cut back, 5 bases at V and 6 bases at J, with 15 bases in the middle. The CDR3 contains 14 residues. CDR1 and CDR2 (germline): SGHAT, FQNNGV. This chain's CDR3 is CASSPLRGSDTQYF. The DNA for the CDR3 is TGTGCCAGCAGCCCCCTCCGAGGCTCGGATACGCAGTATTTT.